One TCR beta chain is described in this entry. The record originates from a study of spatial heterogeneity in lung cancer. Study context: Where they were available, follow-up PBMC samples were sequenced, at a median of approximately two years after resection.

The CDR3 is 14 amino acids. Trimming shortened V by 6 bases and J by 3 bases, and 14 bases separated the two germline ends. TCRdb re-called the 5' RACE reads with MiXCR, one entry per CDR3 protein. The sample records around 120,000 distinct CDR3 sequences, 10% to 15% being singletons. Indicated time point: blood at routine non-recurrence follow-up after resection. No cell sorting; template was whole RNA from tumor, lung tissue or PBMC. Sequencing used PBMCs, obtained at follow-up. This receptor was taken from a male donor with early-stage non-small cell lung cancer. This chain links TRBV12-3 or TRBV12-4 with TRBJ1-2; D is undetermined. This CDR3 reads CASSQGVMDYGYTF. The CDR3 nucleotides read TGTGCCAGCAGCCAAGGTGTGATGGACTATGGCTACACCTTC.